This entry lists 7 T cell receptor beta chains sequenced from one sample in a study of vaccination and CD4 T cells after COVID-19. Treatment indicated: roughly ten-day PBMC culture with coronavirus spike peptide pools or control peptides (ViraFEST assay). These TCRs' antigens remain unknown. Oncomine TCR Beta short-read sequencing was applied to DNA from cultured CD4+ T cells. Using its own MiXCR run on the PCR reads, TCRdb lists one record per CDR3 protein. This sample has approximately 16,000 distinct CDR3 sequences; less than 60% occur once, and the top ten carry roughly 10%. Sequencing input: CD4+ T cells from blood, cultured in vitro. Source of these receptors: a human donor who had recovered from COVID-19.

V is TRBV7-9 and J is TRBJ2-7; 7 positions match TRBD2. The V gene end was trimmed by 8 bases and the J gene end by 2 bases; junction bases not matched to a gene: 9. Per the germline V gene, CDR1 is SEHNR and CDR2 is FQNEAQ (reference sequence). The CDR3 has 14 residues. Written as DNA, the CDR3 is TGTGCCAGCGCCCGGGAGGACCCTACCTACGAGCAGTACTTC. This encodes CASAREDPTYEQYF.

The rearrangement uses TRBV19 and TRBJ2-3; 13 nucleotides line up with TRBD2. CDR1 is LNHDA and CDR2 is SQIVND in the germline V gene (reference sequence). The ends lost 5 bases at V and 4 bases at J; junction bases unmatched: 6. The CDR3 has 16 amino acids. The CDR3 bases are TGTGCCAGTAGTGTAACTAGCGGGAGGGCAGCAGATACGCAGTATTTT. This sequence encodes CASSVTSGRAADTQYF.

The chain uses TRBV2 and TRBJ2-3, with 7 bases matching TRBD2. The germline V gene has CDR1 SNHLY and CDR2 FYNNEI. V dropped 4 bases and J dropped 2; count of bases not matched to a gene: 3. This CDR3 has 14 amino acids. The DNA of the CDR3 is TGTGCCAGCAGTGTCCGGGACTACACAGATACGCAGTATTTT. Encoded protein: CASSVRDYTDTQYF.

The chain uses TRBV27 and TRBJ2-1; D possibly matches TRBD1 or TRBD2 (6 bases each). CDR1 MNHEY and CDR2 SMNVEV come from the germline V gene (reference sequence). The CDR3 is 14 amino acids. The V and J ends lost 5 bases and 8 bases respectively, with 16 bases between them. CDR3 in amino acids: CASSPRGRGHEQFF. For the CDR3, the DNA is TGTGCCAGCAGTCCCCGGGGCCGGGGGCATGAGCAGTTCTTC.

This clonotype was counted between two and nine times. The genes are TRBV2 and TRBJ1-1; D remains unclear. Germline CDR1 is SNHLY and CDR2 is FYNNEI. The CDR3 spans 12 residues. Trimming shortened V by 1 base and J by 11 bases, and 11 bases separated the two germline ends. CDR3 sequence (DNA): TGTGCCAGCAGTGAAGTGGGCTTGCGGGCTTTCTTT. Its protein product is CASSEVGLRAFF.

This clonotype turned up a few times. The DNA of the CDR3 is TGTGCCTGGAGTGCCGGGACAGGGGAAGCAATCTCCTATAATTCACCCCTCCACTTT. It is translated as CAWSAGTGEAISYNSPLHF. This sequence joins TRBV30 and TRBJ1-6; 10 nucleotides align to TRBD1. Germline V CDR1 and CDR2: GTSNPN, SVGIG (reference sequence). The CDR3 runs to 19 residues. The trim removed 1 base at V and 0 bases at J, leaving 9 bases unmatched.

This chain uses TRBV6-2 or TRBV6-3 with TRBJ2-7, with 8 positions matching TRBD1. This CDR3 is 14 amino acids long. The V segment lost 10 bases and the J segment 5 bases; nucleotides outside the gene matches: 13. The germline V gene encodes CDR1 MNHEY and CDR2 SVGEGT. In DNA, the CDR3 is TGTGCCACCTTCCGAGGACAGGGTTCCCACGAGCAGTACTTC. Its translation: CATFRGQGSHEQYF.